These 10 T cell receptor beta chains were all obtained from the same sample, sequenced in a study of blood T cells in healthy people across ages. Primers used in a second PCR of about 7 to 11 cycles were a sample-barcoded 5' primer and a J-beta primer mix. TCRdb called the 5' RACE reads again in MiXCR, with one record for every CDR3 protein. Altogether over 950,000 distinct CDR3 sequences are present, 35% to 40% being singletons, with the ten largest covering roughly 13%. The specimen sequenced was blood. Source of these receptors: a man younger than 35 in good health.

The chain's CDR3 is CSVEGVGVGGYTF. The CDR3 DNA sequence: TGCAGCGTTGAAGGGGTAGGGGTTGGTGGCTACACCTTC. V gene TRBV29-1 combines with J gene TRBJ1-2, with D maybe TRBD1 (5 bases). This CDR3 spans 13 amino acids. V lost 1 base, J lost 7 bases, and 13 bases lay in between. Germline V CDR1 and CDR2: SQVTM, ANQGSEA. Filled out from reference TRBV29-1 and TRBJ1-2, the complete variable domain reads SAVISQKPSRDICQRGTSLTIQCQVDSQVTMMFWYRQQPGQSLTLIATANQGSEATYESGFVIDKFPISRPNLTFSTLTVSNMSPEDSSIYLCSVEGVGVGGYTFGSGTRLTVV.

V and J are TRBV6-6 and TRBJ2-1; D uncertain. This CDR3 is 13 amino acids long. Looked up from germline, CDR1 is MNHNY and CDR2 is SVGAGI (reference sequence). V lost 2 bases and J 6 bases, leaving 8 bases between the germline ends. The CDR3 region has the DNA TGTGCCAGCAGTTACGGTCGCGGCAATGAGCAGTTCTTC. Protein product: CASSYGRGNEQFF.

The gene calls are TRBV4-2 and TRBJ1-1, with D possibly being TRBD1 (5 bases). Trimming left V 0 bases short and J 6 bases short, with 14 bases between. This CDR3 has 15 residues. Germline V lookup: CDR1 LGHNA, CDR2 YNFKEQ. The CDR3 DNA sequence: TGTGCCAGCAGCCAAGATTTGCAGGGAAAGTCTGAAGCTTTCTTT. This translates into CASSQDLQGKSEAFF.

This clonotype was counted ten times or more. This rearrangement joins TRBV6-2 or TRBV6-3 to TRBJ2-1; no clear D. V was pared by 3 bases and J by 5 bases, with 5 bases between. The CDR3 spans 12 residues. The germline V gene has CDR1 MNHEY and CDR2 SVGEGT. In DNA form, the CDR3 reads TGTGCCAGCAGTTATAATGACAATGAGCAGTTCTTC. As protein: CASSYNDNEQFF.

This clonotype has just a few counts. The genes are TRBV12-3 or TRBV12-4 and TRBJ2-1; D is possibly TRBD2 (7 bases). Trimming took 3 bases from V and 1 from J, leaving 13 bases between them. This CDR3 is built from 16 residues. The CDR3 DNA sequence: TGTGCCAGCAGTTTGCAGGGGAGGGCTTCCTACAATGAGCAGTTCTTC. Amino acid sequence: CASSLQGRASYNEQFF.

This chain joins TRBV12-3 or TRBV12-4 and TRBJ1-1; TRBD1 aligns across 7 bases. CDR3 size: 14 residues. V was clipped by 5 bases and J by 7 bases; unmatched bases: 10. CDR3 amino acids: CASSPGQSISEAFF. In DNA form, the CDR3 reads TGTGCCAGCAGTCCGGGACAGAGCATTAGTGAAGCTTTCTTT.

This clonotype was counted a few times. The J gene is TRBJ1-4, the V gene TRBV12-3 or TRBV12-4; no clear D. Trimming took 7 bases from V and 7 from J, leaving 7 bases between them. The CDR3 runs to 11 residues. The CDR3 DNA follows: TGTGCCAGCACCGTCCGTGAAAAACTGTTTTTT. Encoded protein: CASTVREKLFF.

The genes are TRBV2 and TRBJ1-1; D is unclear. The CDR3 spans 11 residues. The V end was cut by 7 bases, the J end by 7 bases, with 10 bases between. Germline values: CDR1 SNHLY, CDR2 FYNNEI. The CDR3 protein is CASKDGLEAFF. CDR3 bases: TGTGCCAGCAAAGACGGCCTTGAAGCTTTCTTT.

This chain's CDR3 is CSVNPSGGSLLFNEQYF. The CDR3 DNA follows: TGCAGTGTCAATCCCAGCGGGGGGTCTCTATTGTTCAATGAGCAGTACTTC. The chain couples TRBV20-1 to TRBJ2-7; 9 bases are a match to TRBD2. The germline gives CDR1 DFQATT, CDR2 SNEGSKA (reference sequence). J gave up 7 bases and V 7 bases, and 23 bases lay outside the gene matches. CDR3 length equals 17 residues.

This clonotype was counted between two and nine times. The chain joins TRBV28 to TRBJ2-1, with D unresolved. CDR1 is MDHEN and CDR2 is SYDVKM in the germline V gene. The CDR3 has 12 residues. Trimming took off 3 bases at V and 11 bases at J, with 11 bases between the two ends. CDR3 sequence reads: CASSLVGSQQFF. CDR3 in DNA: TGTGCCAGCAGTTTGGTGGGTTCCCAGCAGTTCTTC.